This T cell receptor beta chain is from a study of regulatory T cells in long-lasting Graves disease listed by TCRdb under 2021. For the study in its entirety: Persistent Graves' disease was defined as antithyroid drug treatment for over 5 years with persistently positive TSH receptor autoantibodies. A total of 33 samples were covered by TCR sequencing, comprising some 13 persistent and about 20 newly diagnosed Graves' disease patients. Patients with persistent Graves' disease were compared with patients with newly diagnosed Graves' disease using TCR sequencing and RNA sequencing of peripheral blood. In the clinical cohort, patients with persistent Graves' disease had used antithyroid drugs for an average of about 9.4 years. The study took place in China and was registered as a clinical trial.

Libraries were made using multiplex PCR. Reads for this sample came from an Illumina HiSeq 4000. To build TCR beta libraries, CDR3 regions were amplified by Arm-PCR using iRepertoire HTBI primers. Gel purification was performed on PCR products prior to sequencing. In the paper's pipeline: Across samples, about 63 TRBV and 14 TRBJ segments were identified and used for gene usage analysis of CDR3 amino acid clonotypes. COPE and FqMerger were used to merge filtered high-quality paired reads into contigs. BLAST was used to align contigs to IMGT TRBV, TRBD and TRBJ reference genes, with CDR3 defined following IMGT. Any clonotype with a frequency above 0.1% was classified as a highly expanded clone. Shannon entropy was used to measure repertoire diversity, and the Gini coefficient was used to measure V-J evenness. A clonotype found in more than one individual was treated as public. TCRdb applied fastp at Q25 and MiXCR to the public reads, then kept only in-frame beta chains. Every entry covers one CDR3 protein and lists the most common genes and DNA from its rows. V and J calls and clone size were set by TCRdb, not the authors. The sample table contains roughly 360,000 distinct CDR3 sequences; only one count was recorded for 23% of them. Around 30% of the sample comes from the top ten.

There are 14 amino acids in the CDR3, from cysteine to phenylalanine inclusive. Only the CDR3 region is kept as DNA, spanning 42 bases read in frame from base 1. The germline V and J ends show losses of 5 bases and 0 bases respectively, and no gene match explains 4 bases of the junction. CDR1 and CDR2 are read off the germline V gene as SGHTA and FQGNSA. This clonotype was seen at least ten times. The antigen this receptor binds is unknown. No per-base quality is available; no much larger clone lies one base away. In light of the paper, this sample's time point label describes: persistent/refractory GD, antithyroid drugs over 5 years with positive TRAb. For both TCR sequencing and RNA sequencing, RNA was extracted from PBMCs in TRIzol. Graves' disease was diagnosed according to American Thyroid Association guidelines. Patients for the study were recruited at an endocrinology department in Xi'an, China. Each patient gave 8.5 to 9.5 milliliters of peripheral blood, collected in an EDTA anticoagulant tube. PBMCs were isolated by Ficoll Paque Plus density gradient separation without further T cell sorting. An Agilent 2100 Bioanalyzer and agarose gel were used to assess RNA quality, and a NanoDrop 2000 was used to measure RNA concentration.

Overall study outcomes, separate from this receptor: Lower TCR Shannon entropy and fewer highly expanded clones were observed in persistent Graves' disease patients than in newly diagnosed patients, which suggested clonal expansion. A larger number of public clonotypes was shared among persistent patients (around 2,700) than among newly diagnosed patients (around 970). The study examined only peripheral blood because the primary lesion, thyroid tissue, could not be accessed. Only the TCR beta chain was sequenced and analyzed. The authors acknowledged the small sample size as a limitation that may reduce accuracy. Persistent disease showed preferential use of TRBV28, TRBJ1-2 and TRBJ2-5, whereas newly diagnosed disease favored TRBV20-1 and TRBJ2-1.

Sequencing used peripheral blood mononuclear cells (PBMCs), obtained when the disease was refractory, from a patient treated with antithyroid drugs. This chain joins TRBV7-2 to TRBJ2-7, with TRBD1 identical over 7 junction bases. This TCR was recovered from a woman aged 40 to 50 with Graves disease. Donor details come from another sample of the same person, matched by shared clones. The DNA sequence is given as TGTGCCAGCAGCGTCAGGGGGAGCTCCTACGAGCAGTACTTC. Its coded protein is CASSVRGSSYEQYF.